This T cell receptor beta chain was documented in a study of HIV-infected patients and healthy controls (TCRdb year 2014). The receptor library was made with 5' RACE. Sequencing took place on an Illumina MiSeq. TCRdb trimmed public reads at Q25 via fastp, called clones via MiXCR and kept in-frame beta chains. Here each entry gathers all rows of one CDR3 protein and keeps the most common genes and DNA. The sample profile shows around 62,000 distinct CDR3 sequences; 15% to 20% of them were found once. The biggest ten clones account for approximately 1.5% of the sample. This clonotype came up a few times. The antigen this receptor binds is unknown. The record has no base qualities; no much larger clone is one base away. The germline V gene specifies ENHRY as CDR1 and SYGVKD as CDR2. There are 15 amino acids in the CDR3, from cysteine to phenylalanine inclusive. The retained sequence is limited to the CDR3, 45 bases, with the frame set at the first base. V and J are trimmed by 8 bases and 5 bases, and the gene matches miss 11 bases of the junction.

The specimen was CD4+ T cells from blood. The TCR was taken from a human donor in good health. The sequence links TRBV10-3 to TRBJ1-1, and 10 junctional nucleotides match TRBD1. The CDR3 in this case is CAISAPGQGRTEAFF. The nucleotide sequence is TGTGCCATCTCGGCCCCGGGACAGGGGAGGACTGAAGCTTTCTTT.